One and the same sample provided the 19 T cell receptor beta chains below, sequenced in a study of cytomegalovirus exposure and HLA in healthy donors (dated by TCRdb to about 2017). Library creation used the immunoSEQ multiplex PCR assay. The multiplex PCR relied on a mix of 60 forward primers for TCR Vbeta segments and 13 reverse primers for TCR Jbeta segments. What TCRdb holds here is the immuneACCESS table cut down to in-frame rearrangements. Part of the clones is not present; checked against another copy, under half of the missing clones reflect an unresolved V gene, and the others are unexplained. For this sample there are about 160,000 clones; about 81% appear just once. 1.5% to 2% of the sample is in the top ten clones. Sequencing input: PBMCs. These receptors were taken from a woman younger than 30 in good health and CMV-seronegative.

The chain links TRBV19 to TRBJ2-7; a possible D gene is TRBD2 (6 bases). V lost 2 bases, J lost 0 bases, and 11 bases lay in between. The CDR3 is made up of 15 amino acids. Germline CDR1 reads LNHDA; CDR2 reads SQIVND (reference sequence). CDR3 region: CASSIFAGPSYEQYF. CDR3 DNA: TGTGCCAGTAGTATATTTGCGGGGCCCTCCTACGAGCAGTACTTC. The full variable domain, completed using reference TRBV19 and TRBJ2-7, is DGGITQSPKYLFRKEGQNVTLSCEQNLNHDAMYWYRQDPGQGLRLIYYSQIVNDFQKGDIAEGYSVSREKKESFPLTVTSAQKNPTAFYLCASSIFAGPSYEQYFGPGTRLTVT.

The chain couples TRBV19 to TRBJ1-1; D gene ambiguous. V was trimmed by 1 base and J by 0 bases, leaving 6 bases between them. Germline V gene lookup returns CDR1 LNHDA and CDR2 SQIVND (reference sequence). CDR3 length equals 14 residues. The DNA for the CDR3 is TGTGCCAGTAGTATAGGGGGAGTGAACACTGAAGCTTTCTTT. Translation: CASSIGGVNTEAFF.

This chain links TRBV15 with TRBJ2-1, with 11 positions matching TRBD2. V shed 1 base and J 5 bases; nucleotides not matched to a gene: 4. The germline V gene has CDR1 LNHNV and CDR2 YYDKDF (reference sequence). The length of the CDR3 is 16 residues. The CDR3 loop reads CATSRVAGGPNNEQFF. The CDR3 region has the DNA TGTGCCACCAGCAGAGTAGCGGGGGGGCCCAACAATGAGCAGTTCTTC.

The count of this clone is one. The chain is built from TRBV11-2 and TRBJ1-1, with unresolved D. The ends were cut back, 1 base at V and 5 bases at J, with 11 bases in the middle. CDR3 length: 14 residues. Germline CDR1 and CDR2: SGHAT and FQNNGV. The CDR3 bases are TGTGCCAGCAGCTTAGGGCTGTTATCAACTGAAGCTTTCTTT. This codes for CASSLGLLSTEAFF.

The genes are TRBV28 and TRBJ2-1; a possible D gene is TRBD2 (6 bases). Germline loops: CDR1 MDHEN, CDR2 SYDVKM. Trimming removed 8 bases from V and 1 base from J, with 9 bases in between. The CDR3 contains 13 residues. CDR3 sequence: CASGGMSYNEQFF. CDR3 bases: TGTGCCAGCGGCGGGATGTCCTACAATGAGCAGTTCTTC.

The DNA for the CDR3 is TGTGCCTGGAGTGGGGACAGAGGCGTTGAGCAGTACTTC. It codes for CAWSGDRGVEQYF. The chain recombines TRBV30 with TRBJ2-5; 7 bases map to TRBD1. Germline trimming cut 1 base from V and 11 bases from J; bases unmatched to any gene: 10. Looked up from germline, CDR1 is GTSNPN and CDR2 is SVGIG (reference sequence). There are 13 residues in the CDR3. Full variable domain (missing parts from reference TRBV30 and TRBJ2-5): SQTIHQWPATLVQPVGSPLSLECTVEGTSNPNLYWYRQAAGRGLQLLFYSVGIGQISSEVPQNLSASRPQDRQFILSSKKLLLSDSGFYLCAWSGDRGVEQYFGPGTRLLVL.

This clone was seen more than once but under ten times. This sequence joins TRBV7-2 and TRBJ1-2; D unclear. This CDR3 has 12 residues. V was pared by 5 bases and J by 5 bases, with 9 bases between. CDR1 is SGHTA, CDR2 FQGNSA, per germline. CDR3 region: CASSEQDYGYTF. CDR3 bases: TGTGCCAGCAGCGAGCAGGATTATGGCTACACCTTC.

The chain is built from TRBV11-2 and TRBJ1-4; perhaps TRBD1 as D (5 bases). The CDR3 consists of 13 residues. Germline values: CDR1 SGHAT, CDR2 FQNNGV. Trimming took off 5 bases at V and 10 bases at J, with 14 bases between the two ends. CDR3 in amino acids: CASSQRQWGKLFF. CDR3 coding DNA: TGTGCCAGCAGCCAGAGACAGTGGGGAAAACTGTTTTTT.

This chain uses TRBV25-1 with TRBJ2-5; 9 positions match TRBD1. This CDR3 contains 17 residues. Germline assignment: CDR1 MGHDK and CDR2 SYGVNS. V gave up 3 bases and J gave up 0 bases; unmatched junction bases: 8. The DNA of the CDR3 is TGTGCCAGCAGTGAGGGACAGGGAGGAAGGCACCAAGAGACCCAGTACTTC. The encoded protein is CASSEGQGGRHQETQYF. The full variable domain, its missing parts supplied by reference TRBV25-1 and TRBJ2-5, is EADIYQTPRYLVIGTGKKITLECSQTMGHDKMYWYQQDPGMELHLIHYSYGVNSTEKGDLSSESTVSRIRTEHFPLTLESARPSHTSQYLCASSEGQGGRHQETQYFGPGTRLLVL.

The chain has TRBV11-2 and TRBJ2-1, with D maybe TRBD2 (6 bases). With 0 bases removed from V and 7 bases from J, the gap between germline ends came to 13 bases. The CDR3 totals 15 residues. Germline-derived CDR1 and CDR2 are SGHAT and FQNNGV. This chain's CDR3 is CASSLEAGTGNEQFF. The DNA for the CDR3 is TGTGCCAGCAGCTTAGAGGCGGGGACGGGGAATGAGCAGTTCTTC. Looking up the rest from reference TRBV11-2 and TRBJ2-1 gives the full variable domain: EAGVAQSPRYKIIEKRQSVAFWCNPISGHATLYWYQQILGQGPKLLIQFQNNGVVDDSQLPKDRFSAERLKGVDSTLKIQPAKLEDSAVYLCASSLEAGTGNEQFFGPGTRLTVL.

This clone was recorded a few times. The chain links TRBV5-5 to TRBJ2-2; 8 bases map to TRBD1. The germline CDR1 and CDR2 sequences are SGHKS and YYEKEE (reference sequence). The trim removed 0 bases at V and 4 bases at J, leaving 2 bases unmatched. This CDR3 has 15 residues. The CDR3: CASSLAGTGTGELFF. DNA of the CDR3: TGTGCCAGCAGCTTGGCGGGGACAGGCACCGGGGAGCTGTTTTTT.

This sequence joins TRBV11-2 and TRBJ2-1; perhaps TRBD2 as D (5 bases). The length of the CDR3 is 16 residues. Trimming took off 2 bases at V and 0 bases at J, with 11 bases between the two ends. CDR1 SGHAT and CDR2 FQNNGV come from the germline V gene. The CDR3 reads CASSLSSTSSYNEQFF. DNA of the CDR3: TGTGCCAGCAGCTTAAGTAGTACTAGCTCCTACAATGAGCAGTTCTTC.

This sequence joins TRBV29-1 and TRBJ1-1; D is perhaps TRBD1 (5 bases). Per the germline V gene, CDR1 is SQVTM and CDR2 is ANQGSEA. V was clipped by 4 bases and J by 5 bases, with 11 bases between them. The CDR3 consists of 12 residues. CDR3 DNA sequence: TGCAGCGTTGGGAGGGGATGGACTGAAGCTTTCTTT. This translates into CSVGRGWTEAFF.

V is TRBV6-5 and J is TRBJ2-7; 9 bases map to TRBD1. Germline CDR1 reads MNHEY; CDR2 reads SVGAGI. The CDR3 runs to 14 residues. Germline trimming cut 7 bases from V and 5 bases from J; bases unmatched to any gene: 9. The CDR3 is CASTAGTGKNEQYF. CDR3 nucleotides: TGTGCCAGCACTGCAGGGACAGGGAAGAACGAGCAGTACTTC.

The rearrangement links TRBV7-9 to TRBJ1-1; D may be TRBD1 (5 bases). With 8 bases removed from V and 3 bases from J, the gap between germline ends came to 7 bases. The CDR3 is made up of 11 amino acids. Per the germline V gene, CDR1 is SEHNR and CDR2 is FQNEAQ (reference sequence). The CDR3, as DNA: TGTGCCAGCGGGGGGTACACTGAAGCTTTCTTT. Encoded protein: CASGGYTEAFF.

The sample holds a few counts of this clone. The chain recombines TRBV5-1 with TRBJ1-6; 7 positions match TRBD1. The CDR3 covers 15 residues. CDR1 SGHRS and CDR2 YFSETQ come from the germline V gene. With V trimmed by 0 bases and J by 5 bases, 2 bases remained unmatched. The CDR3 sequence is CASSLDRGDNSPLHF. The CDR3 DNA is TGCGCCAGCAGCTTGGACAGGGGAGATAATTCACCCCTCCACTTT.

In regard to this clone: A read error may produce the germline difference seen at one junction end. This rearrangement joins TRBV7-7 to TRBJ2-1, with D maybe TRBD2 (5 bases). Germline CDR1 is SSHAT and CDR2 is FNYEAQ (reference sequence). The CDR3 totals 18 residues. The CDR3 DNA reads TGTGCTAGCAGCTCCGGATCCCCGGGGAGCGGATTAATGAATGAGCAGTTCTTC. Amino acids: CASSSGSPGSGLMNEQFF.

Details on this clone: The junction departs from germline at one end; a sequencing error may be responsible. The chain uses TRBV7-9 and TRBJ1-4, with D unresolved. CDR3 length equals 16 residues. Germline V CDR1 and CDR2: SEHNR, FQNEAQ (reference sequence). CDR3 amino acids: CSSSLVLERSNEKLFF. The CDR3 DNA follows: TGTTCCAGCAGCTTAGTTTTAGAGCGAAGTAATGAAAAACTGTTTTTT. Together with reference TRBV7-9 and TRBJ1-4, the CDR3 gives the full variable domain: DTGVSQNPRHKITKRGQNVTFRCDPISEHNRLYWYRQTLGQGPEFLTYFQNEAQLEKSRLLSDRFSAERPKGSFSTLEIQRTEQGDSAMYLCSSSLVLERSNEKLFFGSGTQLSVL.

The V gene is TRBV14, the J gene TRBJ2-4; maybe TRBD2 (5 bases). The V and J ends lost 1 base and 2 bases respectively, with 15 bases between them. The CDR3 totals 17 residues. Germline loops: CDR1 SGHDN, CDR2 FVKESK. The CDR3 DNA is TGTGCCAGCAGCCAAGGAGGACTGGACGTGACCAAAAACATTCAGTACTTC. Its protein is CASSQGGLDVTKNIQYF. Drawing the rest from reference TRBV14 and TRBJ2-4, the complete variable domain is EAGVTQFPSHSVIEKGQTVTLRCDPISGHDNLYWYRRVMGKEIKFLLHFVKESKQDESGMPNNRFLAERTGGTYSTLKVQPAELEDSGVYFCASSQGGLDVTKNIQYFGAGTRLSVL.